The 5 T cell receptor beta chains presented below share a single source sample, sequenced in a study of blood T cell repertoires in COVID-19. Clones were read by immunoSEQ multiplex PCR, and TCRdb kept only the in-frame ones, dropping some. The profile covers over 90,000 clones, with 82% appearing a single time and about 7% taken by the ten largest. What was sequenced was peripheral blood. These receptors came from a man in his fifties or sixties with active or convalescent COVID-19.

The chain employs TRBV4-3 and TRBJ2-3; 9 bases agree with TRBD1. The CDR3 extends over 15 amino acids. The ends lost 4 bases at V and 4 bases at J; junction bases unmatched: 6. Germline V gene data show CDR1 as LGHNA and CDR2 as YSLEER. The CDR3 DNA sequence: TGCGCCAGCAGCCTCGGGACAGGGAGCGCAGATACGCAGTATTTT. Its protein product is CASSLGTGSADTQYF.

The genes are TRBV5-1 and TRBJ1-3, with 9 bases aligning to TRBD1. The germline gives CDR1 SGHRS, CDR2 YFSETQ. The J segment lost 0 bases and the V segment lost 4 bases, leaving 5 bases of the junction unmatched. The CDR3 sequence is 16 residues long. CDR3 DNA: TGCGCCAGCAGCCCACCGGACAGGGGCTCTGGAAACACCATATATTTT. Translated: CASSPPDRGSGNTIYF. The complete variable domain, with remaining parts taken from reference TRBV5-1 and TRBJ1-3, reads KAGVTQTPRYLIKTRGQQVTLSCSPISGHRSVSWYQQTPGQGLQFLFEYFSETQRNKGNFPGRFSGRQFSNSRSEMNVSTLELGDSALYLCASSPPDRGSGNTIYFGEGSWLTVV.

The V gene is TRBV28, the J gene TRBJ2-1, with D perhaps matching TRBD1 (6 bases). V dropped 7 bases and J dropped 4 bases, with 14 bases sitting between them. The CDR3 sequence is 14 residues long. Germline V gene sequence: CDR1 MDHEN, CDR2 SYDVKM. CDR3 in amino acids: CASTRGSEYNEQFF. The CDR3 nucleotides are TGTGCCAGCACCAGGGGAAGTGAGTACAATGAGCAGTTCTTC.

This sequence joins TRBV24-1 and TRBJ1-5, with 10 bases that match TRBD1. CDR1 and CDR2 from the germline V gene are KGHDR and SFDVKD. CDR3 length equals 16 residues. V lost 6 bases to trimming and J lost 2 bases; unmatched junction nucleotides: 6. CDR3 coding DNA: TGTGCCACCAGTCCACGGGACAGGGGTGGCAATCAGCCCCAGCATTTT. It encodes CATSPRDRGGNQPQHF.

The chain employs TRBV10-2 and TRBJ1-1; 7 nucleotides line up with TRBD1. This CDR3 contains 14 residues. Germline V gene sequence: CDR1 WSHSY, CDR2 SAAADI. V shed 7 bases, J shed 3 bases, and the junction held 8 bases outside the gene matches. This CDR3 reads CASTNTGVDTEAFF. The CDR3, as DNA: TGCGCCAGCACAAATACAGGGGTAGACACTGAAGCTTTCTTT.